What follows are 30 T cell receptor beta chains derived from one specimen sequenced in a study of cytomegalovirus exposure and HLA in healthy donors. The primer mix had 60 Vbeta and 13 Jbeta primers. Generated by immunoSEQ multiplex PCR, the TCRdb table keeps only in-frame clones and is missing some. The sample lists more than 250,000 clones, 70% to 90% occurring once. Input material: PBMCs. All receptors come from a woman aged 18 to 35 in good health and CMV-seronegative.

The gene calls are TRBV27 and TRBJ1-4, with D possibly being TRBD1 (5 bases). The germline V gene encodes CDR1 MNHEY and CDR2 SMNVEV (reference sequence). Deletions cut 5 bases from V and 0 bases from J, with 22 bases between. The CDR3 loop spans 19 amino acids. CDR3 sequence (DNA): TGTGCCAGCAGTCACCCCGCGGGCAGCGGGGCGCCAACTAATGAAAAACTGTTTTTT. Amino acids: CASSHPAGSGAPTNEKLFF.

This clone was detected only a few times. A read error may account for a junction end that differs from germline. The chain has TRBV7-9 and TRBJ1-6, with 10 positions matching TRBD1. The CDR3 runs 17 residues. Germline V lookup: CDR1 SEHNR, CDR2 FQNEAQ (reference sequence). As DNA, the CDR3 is TGTTCCAGCAGCCCGCCCAACCCGGGACAGGGGAATTCACCCCTCCACTTT. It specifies CSSSPPNPGQGNSPLHF.

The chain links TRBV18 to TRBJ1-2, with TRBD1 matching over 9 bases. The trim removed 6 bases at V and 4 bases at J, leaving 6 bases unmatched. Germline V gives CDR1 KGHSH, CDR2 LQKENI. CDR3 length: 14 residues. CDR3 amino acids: CASSLRDRVYGYTF. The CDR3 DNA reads TGTGCCAGCTCCCTCCGGGACAGGGTCTATGGCTACACCTTC.

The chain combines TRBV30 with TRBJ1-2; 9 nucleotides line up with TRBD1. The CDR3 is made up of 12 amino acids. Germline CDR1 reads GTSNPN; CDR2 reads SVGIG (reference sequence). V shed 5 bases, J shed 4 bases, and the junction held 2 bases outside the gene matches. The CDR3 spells CAWLTGGYGYTF. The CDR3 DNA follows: TGTGCCTGGCTGACAGGGGGCTATGGCTACACCTTC. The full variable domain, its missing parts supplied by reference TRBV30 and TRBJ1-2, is SQTIHQWPATLVQPVGSPLSLECTVEGTSNPNLYWYRQAAGRGLQLLFYSVGIGQISSEVPQNLSASRPQDRQFILSSKKLLLSDSGFYLCAWLTGGYGYTFGSGTRLTVV.

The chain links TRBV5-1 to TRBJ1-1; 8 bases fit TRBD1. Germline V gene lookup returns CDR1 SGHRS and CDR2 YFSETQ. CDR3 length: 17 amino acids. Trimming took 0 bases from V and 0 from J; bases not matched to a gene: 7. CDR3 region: CASSLAGAGGLNTEAFF. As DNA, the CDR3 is TGCGCCAGCAGCTTGGCGGGGGCAGGGGGCTTGAACACTGAAGCTTTCTTT.

The CDR3 DNA follows: TGTGCCTGGAGTCCCACCCGGACTAGCGGGGGGCTAGCCTACGAGCAGTACTTC. This gives the protein CAWSPTRTSGGLAYEQYF. The genes are TRBV30 and TRBJ2-7, with 14 bases that match TRBD2. Germline-derived CDR1 and CDR2 are GTSNPN and SVGIG (reference sequence). This CDR3 region has 18 residues. The V segment lost 2 bases and the J segment 2 bases; nucleotides outside the gene matches: 11. The variable domain in full, with the rest retrieved from reference TRBV30 and TRBJ2-7, is SQTIHQWPATLVQPVGSPLSLECTVEGTSNPNLYWYRQAAGRGLQLLFYSVGIGQISSEVPQNLSASRPQDRQFILSSKKLLLSDSGFYLCAWSPTRTSGGLAYEQYFGPGTRLTVT.

Written as DNA, the CDR3 is TGTGCCAGCAGTTCGGCCGGGAAAGCGAACGAGCAGTACTTC. This encodes CASSSAGKANEQYF. The chain combines TRBV7-9 with TRBJ2-7, with D maybe TRBD2 (5 bases). The CDR3 contains 14 residues. V lost 6 bases to trimming and J lost 5 bases, with 17 bases between them. CDR1 and CDR2 (germline): SEHNR, FQNEAQ (reference sequence).

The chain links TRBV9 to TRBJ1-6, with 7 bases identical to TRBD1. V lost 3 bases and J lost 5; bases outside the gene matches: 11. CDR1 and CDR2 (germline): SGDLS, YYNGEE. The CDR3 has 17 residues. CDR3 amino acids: CASSDISDRRNNSPLHF. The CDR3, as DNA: TGTGCCAGCAGCGATATCTCGGACAGGCGGAATAATTCACCCCTCCACTTT. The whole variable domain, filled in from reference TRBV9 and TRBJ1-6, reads DSGVTQTPKHLITATGQRVTLRCSPRSGDLSVYWYQQSLDQGLQFLIQYYNGEERAKGNILERFSAQQFPDLHSELNLSSLELGDSALYFCASSDISDRRNNSPLHFGNGTRLTVT.

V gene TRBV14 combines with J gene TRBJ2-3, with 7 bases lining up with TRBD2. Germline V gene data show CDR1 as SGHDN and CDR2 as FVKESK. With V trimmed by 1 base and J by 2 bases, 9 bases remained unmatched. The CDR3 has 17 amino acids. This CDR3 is CASSQVGLEEPTDTQYF. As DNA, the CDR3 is TGTGCCAGCAGCCAAGTCGGACTAGAGGAACCCACAGATACGCAGTATTTT.

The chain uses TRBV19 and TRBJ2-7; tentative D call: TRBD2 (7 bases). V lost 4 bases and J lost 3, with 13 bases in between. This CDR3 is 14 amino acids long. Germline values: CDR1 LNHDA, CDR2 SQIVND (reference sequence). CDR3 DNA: TGTGCCAGTAGTACCGGACAGCGGGGCTACGAGCAGTACTTC. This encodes CASSTGQRGYEQYF.

The CDR3 spells CASSGTGTSYSYEQYF. The CDR3, as DNA: TGTGCCAGTAGTGGAACCGGGACTAGCTATTCCTACGAGCAGTACTTC. The genes are TRBV19 and TRBJ2-7; 9 bases line up with TRBD2. Germline CDR1 and CDR2: LNHDA and SQIVND (reference sequence). This CDR3 is built from 16 residues. Trimming at V came to 5 bases and at J to 1 base, leaving 9 bases not matched to a gene.

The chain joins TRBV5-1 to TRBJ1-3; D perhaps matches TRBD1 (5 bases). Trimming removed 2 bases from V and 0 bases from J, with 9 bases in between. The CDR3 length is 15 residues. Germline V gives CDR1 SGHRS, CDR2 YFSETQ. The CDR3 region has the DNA TGCGCCAGCAGCTTACAGGCCGGCTCTGGAAACACCATATATTTT. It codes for CASSLQAGSGNTIYF.

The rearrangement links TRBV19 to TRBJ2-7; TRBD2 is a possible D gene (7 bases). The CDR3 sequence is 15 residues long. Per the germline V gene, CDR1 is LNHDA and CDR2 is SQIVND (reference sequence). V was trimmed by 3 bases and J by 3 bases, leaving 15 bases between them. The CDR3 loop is CASSMKGGEVYEQYF. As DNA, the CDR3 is TGTGCCAGTAGTATGAAGGGGGGGGAGGTCTACGAGCAGTACTTC.

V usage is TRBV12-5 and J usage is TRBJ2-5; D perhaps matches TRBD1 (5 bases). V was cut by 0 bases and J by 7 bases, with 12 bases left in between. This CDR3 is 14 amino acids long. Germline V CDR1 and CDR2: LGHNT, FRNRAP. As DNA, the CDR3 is TGTGCTAGTGGTTTGGTACAGGCAGACGGGACCCAGTACTTC. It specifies CASGLVQADGTQYF. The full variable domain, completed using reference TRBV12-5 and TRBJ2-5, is DARVTQTPRHKVTEMGQEVTMRCQPILGHNTVFWYRQTMMQGLELLAYFRNRAPLDDSGMPKDRFSAEMPDATLATLKIQPSEPRDSAVYFCASGLVQADGTQYFGPGTRLLVL.

The CDR3 spells CASSLYLSGGEADTQYF. Here the CDR3 DNA reads TGCGCCAGCAGCTTGTATCTCAGCGGGGGAGAGGCAGATACGCAGTATTTT. The J gene is TRBJ2-3, the V gene TRBV5-1, with 8 bases aligning to TRBD2. The CDR3 has 17 residues. The germline V gene has CDR1 SGHRS and CDR2 YFSETQ. Losses at the gene ends were 1 base for V and 4 bases for J; bases not matched to a gene: 11.

CDR3 in amino acids: CASSPDRAFGGYTF. The CDR3 DNA reads TGTGCCAGCAGCCCAGACAGGGCCTTTGGTGGCTACACCTTC. This chain joins TRBV7-8 and TRBJ1-2; TRBD1 aligns across 7 bases. J gave up 7 bases and V 5 bases, and 10 bases lay outside the gene matches. The CDR3 totals 14 residues. From germline, CDR1 is SGHVS and CDR2 FQNEAQ.

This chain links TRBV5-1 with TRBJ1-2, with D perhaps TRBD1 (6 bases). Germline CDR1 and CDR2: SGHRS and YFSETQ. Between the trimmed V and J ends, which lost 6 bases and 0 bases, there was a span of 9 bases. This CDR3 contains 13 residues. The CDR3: CASNGQPNYGYTF. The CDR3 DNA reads TGCGCCAGCAACGGACAGCCTAACTATGGCTACACCTTC.

This chain's CDR3 is CASCPIGGDGTEAFF. DNA of the CDR3: TGTGCCAGCTGCCCAATAGGGGGCGACGGCACTGAAGCTTTCTTT. V usage is TRBV27 and J usage is TRBJ1-1; TRBD1 agrees at 7 bases. Looked up from germline, CDR1 is MNHEY and CDR2 is SMNVEV (reference sequence). CDR3 length: 15 amino acids. The V segment lost 8 bases and the J segment 4 bases; nucleotides outside the gene matches: 13.

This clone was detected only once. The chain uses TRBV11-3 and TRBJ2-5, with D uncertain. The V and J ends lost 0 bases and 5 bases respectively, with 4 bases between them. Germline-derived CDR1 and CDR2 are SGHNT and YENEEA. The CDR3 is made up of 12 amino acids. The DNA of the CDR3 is TGTGCCAGCAGCTTAGACGGGGAGACCCAGTACTTC. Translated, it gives CASSLDGETQYF.

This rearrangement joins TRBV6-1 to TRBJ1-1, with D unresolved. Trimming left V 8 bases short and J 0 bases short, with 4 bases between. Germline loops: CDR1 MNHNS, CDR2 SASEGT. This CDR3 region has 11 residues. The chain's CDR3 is CASPMNTEAFF. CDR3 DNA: TGTGCCAGCCCTATGAACACTGAAGCTTTCTTT.

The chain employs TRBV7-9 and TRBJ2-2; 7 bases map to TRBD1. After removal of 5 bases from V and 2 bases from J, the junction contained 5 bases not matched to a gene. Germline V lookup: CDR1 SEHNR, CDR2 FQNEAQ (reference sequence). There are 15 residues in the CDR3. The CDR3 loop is CASSPDRANTGELFF. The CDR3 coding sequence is TGTGCCAGCAGCCCCGACAGGGCCAACACCGGGGAGCTGTTTTTT. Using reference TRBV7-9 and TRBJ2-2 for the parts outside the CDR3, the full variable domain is DTGVSQNPRHKITKRGQNVTFRCDPISEHNRLYWYRQTLGQGPEFLTYFQNEAQLEKSRLLSDRFSAERPKGSFSTLEIQRTEQGDSAMYLCASSPDRANTGELFFGEGSRLTVL.

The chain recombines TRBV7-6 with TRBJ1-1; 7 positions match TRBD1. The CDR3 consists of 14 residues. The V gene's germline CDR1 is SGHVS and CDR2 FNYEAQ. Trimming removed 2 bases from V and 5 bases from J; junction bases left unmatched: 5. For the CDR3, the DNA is TGTGCCAGCAGCTTACAGGGGGAATTGACTGAAGCTTTCTTT. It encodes CASSLQGELTEAFF.

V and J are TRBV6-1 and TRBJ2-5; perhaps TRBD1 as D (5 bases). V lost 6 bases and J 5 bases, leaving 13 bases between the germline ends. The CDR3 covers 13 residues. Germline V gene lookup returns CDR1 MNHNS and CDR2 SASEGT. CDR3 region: CASRRTTAETQYF. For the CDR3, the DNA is TGTGCCAGCAGACGGACGACAGCCGAGACCCAGTACTTC.

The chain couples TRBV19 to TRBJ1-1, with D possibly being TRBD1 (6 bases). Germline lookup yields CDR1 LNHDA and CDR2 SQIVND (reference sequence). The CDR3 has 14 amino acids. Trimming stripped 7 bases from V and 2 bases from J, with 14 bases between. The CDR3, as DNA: TGTGCCAGTACCCCAGGGGCATTCAACACTGAAGCTTTCTTT. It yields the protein CASTPGAFNTEAFF.

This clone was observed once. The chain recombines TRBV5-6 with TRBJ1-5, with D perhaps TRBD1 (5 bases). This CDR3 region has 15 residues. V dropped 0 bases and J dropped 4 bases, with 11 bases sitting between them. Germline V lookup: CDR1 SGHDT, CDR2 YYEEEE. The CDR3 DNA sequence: TGTGCCAGCAGCTTGGGGGGGGTTATTAATCAGCCCCAGCATTTT. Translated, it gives CASSLGGVINQPQHF. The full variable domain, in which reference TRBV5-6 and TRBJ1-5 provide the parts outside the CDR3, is DAGVTQSPTHLIKTRGQQVTLRCSPKSGHDTVSWYQQALGQGPQFIFQYYEEEERQRGNFPDRFSGHQFPNYSSELNVNALLLGDSALYLCASSLGGVINQPQHFGDGTRLSIL.

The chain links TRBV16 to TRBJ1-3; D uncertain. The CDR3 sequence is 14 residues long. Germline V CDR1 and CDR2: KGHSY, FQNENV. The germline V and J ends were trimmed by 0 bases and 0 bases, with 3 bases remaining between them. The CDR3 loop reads CASSQSASGNTIYF. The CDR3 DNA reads TGTGCCAGCAGCCAATCAGCCTCTGGAAACACCATATATTTT. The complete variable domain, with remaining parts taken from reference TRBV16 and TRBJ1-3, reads GEEVAQTPKHLVRGEGQKAKLYCAPIKGHSYVFWYQQVLKNEFKFLISFQNENVFDETGMPKERFSAKCLPNSPCSLEIQATKLEDSAVYFCASSQSASGNTIYFGEGSWLTVV.

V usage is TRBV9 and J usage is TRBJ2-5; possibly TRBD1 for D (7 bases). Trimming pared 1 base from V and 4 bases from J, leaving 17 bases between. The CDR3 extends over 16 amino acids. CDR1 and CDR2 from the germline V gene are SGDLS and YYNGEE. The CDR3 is CASSVSGGGVLETQYF. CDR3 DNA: TGTGCCAGCAGCGTATCAGGGGGAGGAGTTTTAGAGACCCAGTACTTC.

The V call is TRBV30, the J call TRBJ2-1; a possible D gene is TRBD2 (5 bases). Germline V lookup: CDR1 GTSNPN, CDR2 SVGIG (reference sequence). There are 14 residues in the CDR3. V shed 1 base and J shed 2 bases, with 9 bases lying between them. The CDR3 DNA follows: TGTGCCTGGAGTGGATCGCGGGCCTACAATGAGCAGTTCTTC. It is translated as CAWSGSRAYNEQFF.

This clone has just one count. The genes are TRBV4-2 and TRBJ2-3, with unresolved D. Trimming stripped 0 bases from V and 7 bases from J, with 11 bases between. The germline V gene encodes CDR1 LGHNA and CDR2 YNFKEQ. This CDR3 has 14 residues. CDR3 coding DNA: TGTGCCAGCAGCCAAGATTCGACTGTACATACGCAGTATTTT. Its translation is CASSQDSTVHTQYF.

CDR3 in DNA: TGCAGCGTTGAGGCAGGGAAAGGGACCTACGAGCAGTACTTC. Protein: CSVEAGKGTYEQYF. The chain uses TRBV29-1 and TRBJ2-7; D may be TRBD1 (5 bases). From germline, CDR1 is SQVTM and CDR2 ANQGSEA. V lost 3 bases to trimming and J lost 2 bases, with 14 bases between them. This CDR3 has 14 amino acids.